These T cell receptor beta chains were read from a single sample in a study of cytomegalovirus exposure and HLA in healthy donors. Libraries were prepared by immunoSEQ multiplex PCR; TCRdb keeps only in-frame clonotypes and omits some of them. The data contain roughly 200,000 clones, around 74% of them singletons. The sample taken for sequencing was PBMCs. The receptors here all came from a girl aged 5-17 years in good health and CMV-seropositive. Both conserved end residues are part of each CDR3. The order of the fields is clone size, D gene, V gene, J gene, CDR3 protein, CDR3 DNA. A D gene is named only where the DNA matches it firmly. Not every row has a clone size; where given, it reads once, few, many or a size class.

size: NA; D: TRBD2; V: TRBV9; J: TRBJ2-1; CDR3: CASSVGSGVYNEQFF; DNA: TGTGCCAGCAGCGTAGGTAGCGGGGTATACAATGAGCAGTTCTTC
size: NA; D: TRBD2; V: TRBV5-1; J: TRBJ2-3; CDR3: CASSLALAGGGTDTQYF; DNA: TGCGCCAGCAGCTTGGCCCTAGCGGGGGGGGGCACAGATACGCAGTATTTT
size: NA; D: TRBD1; V: TRBV6-1; J: TRBJ2-1; CDR3: CASSEADTGGNEQFF; DNA: TGTGCCAGCAGTGAAGCGGATACAGGGGGCAATGAGCAGTTCTTC
size: NA; D: NA; V: TRBV6-5; J: TRBJ1-2; CDR3: CASSRAPINYGYTF; DNA: TGTGCCAGCAGCCGCGCCCCTATAAACTATGGCTACACCTTC
size: NA; D: NA; V: TRBV6-1; J: TRBJ2-3; CDR3: CASTVGDTDTQYF; DNA: TGTGCCAGCACGGTCGGGGACACAGATACGCAGTATTTT
size: NA; D: NA; V: TRBV10-1; J: TRBJ2-5; CDR3: CASSEGGGLETQYF; DNA: TGCGCCAGCAGTGAGGGTGGGGGCTTAGAGACCCAGTACTTC
size: NA; D: NA; V: TRBV5-1; J: TRBJ2-3; CDR3: CASSLGFGGLTDTQYF; DNA: TGCGCCAGCAGCTTGGGGTTCGGGGGGCTCACAGATACGCAGTATTTT
size: NA; D: NA; V: TRBV18; J: TRBJ1-5; CDR3: CASSPSRPGGNQPQHF; DNA: TGTGCCAGCTCACCCTCGCGGCCGGGAGGCAATCAGCCCCAGCATTTT
size: NA; D: NA; V: TRBV4-3; J: TRBJ1-2; CDR3: CASSQQAGTTTNYGYTF; DNA: TGCGCCAGCAGCCAACAGGCAGGGACAACCACTAACTATGGCTACACCTTC
size: once; D: NA; V: TRBV7-8; J: TRBJ1-1; CDR3: CASSLVRTNKEGNTEAFF; DNA: TGTGCCAGCAGCTTAGTGAGGACCAATAAGGAGGGGAACACTGAAGCTTTCTTT
size: NA; D: NA; V: TRBV7-9; J: TRBJ2-7; CDR3: CASSLAMNGGEQYF; DNA: TGTGCCAGCAGCTTAGCGATGAACGGGGGCGAGCAGTACTTC
size: NA; D: TRBD1; V: TRBV2; J: TRBJ2-7; CDR3: CASSRQGGSHEQYF; DNA: TGTGCCAGCAGTCGACAGGGTGGATCCCACGAGCAGTACTTC
size: NA; D: TRBD2; V: TRBV10-3; J: TRBJ2-5; CDR3: CATIAGGPKETQYF; DNA: TGTGCCACCATAGCGGGGGGGCCCAAGGAGACCCAGTACTTC
size: NA; D: NA; V: TRBV6-5; J: TRBJ2-5; CDR3: CASSLNRQETQYF; DNA: TGTGCCAGCAGTTTAAACAGGCAAGAGACCCAGTACTTC
size: NA; D: TRBD1; V: TRBV7-2; J: TRBJ1-2; CDR3: CASSLAHPGGDGYTF; DNA: TGTGCCAGCAGCTTAGCGCACCCAGGGGGAGACGGCTACACCTTC
size: NA; D: NA; V: TRBV29-1; J: TRBJ2-4; CDR3: CSVEEGATMPKNIQYF; DNA: TGCAGCGTTGAAGAGGGGGCTACTATGCCCAAAAACATTCAGTACTTC
size: NA; D: TRBD2; V: TRBV4-1; J: TRBJ2-5; CDR3: CASSQHTSGDQETQYF; DNA: TGCGCCAGCAGCCAACACACTAGCGGAGATCAAGAGACCCAGTACTTC
size: NA; D: TRBD1; V: TRBV14; J: TRBJ2-5; CDR3: CASSQGTGTQYF; DNA: TGTGCCAGCAGCCAGGGGACAGGGACCCAGTACTTC
size: NA; D: NA; V: TRBV18; J: TRBJ1-6; CDR3: CASSQNDRGPLHF; DNA: TGTGCCAGCTCACAAAATGACCGGGGACCCCTCCACTTT
size: NA; D: TRBD1; V: TRBV4-1; J: TRBJ1-1; CDR3: CASSRDRGPNTEAFF; DNA: TGCGCCAGCAGCCGCGACAGGGGACCGAACACTGAAGCTTTCTTT
size: NA; D: NA; V: TRBV18; J: TRBJ1-1; CDR3: CASSPLEGNTEAFF; DNA: TGTGCCAGCTCACCCTTAGAGGGTAACACTGAAGCTTTCTTT
size: NA; D: NA; V: TRBV7-9; J: TRBJ2-5; CDR3: CASSLSGSQETQYF; DNA: TGTGCCAGCAGCTTGTCCGGGAGCCAAGAGACCCAGTACTTC
size: once; D: TRBD2; V: TRBV9; J: TRBJ2-7; CDR3: CASSVGGGVLYEQYF; DNA: TGTGCCAGCAGCGTAGGTGGGGGGGTCCTCTACGAGCAGTACTTC
size: few; D: TRBD1; V: TRBV13; J: TRBJ1-1; CDR3: CASSDRVEAFF; DNA: TGTGCCAGCAGCGACAGGGTCGAAGCTTTCTTT
size: once; D: TRBD1; V: TRBV5-4; J: TRBJ1-5; CDR3: CASSTGGNQPQHF; DNA: TGTGCCAGCAGCACAGGGGGCAATCAGCCCCAGCATTTT
size: NA; D: TRBD1; V: TRBV23-1; J: TRBJ1-1; CDR3: CASSQRTGRTEAFF; DNA: TGCGCCAGCAGTCAAAGGACAGGGAGAACTGAAGCTTTCTTT
size: once; D: TRBD2; V: TRBV7-9; J: TRBJ2-5; CDR3: CASSWTSGGPKETQYF; DNA: TGTGCCAGCAGCTGGACTAGCGGGGGTCCAAAAGAGACCCAGTACTTC
size: NA; D: TRBD2; V: TRBV6-1; J: TRBJ2-5; CDR3: CASSESPLAGGQETQYF; DNA: TGTGCCAGCAGTGAATCTCCCCTAGCGGGGGGTCAAGAGACCCAGTACTTC
size: NA; D: NA; V: TRBV7-7; J: TRBJ2-2; CDR3: CASSRSITGELFF; DNA: TGTGCCAGCAGCCGATCTATCACCGGGGAGCTGTTTTTT
size: NA; D: NA; V: TRBV2; J: TRBJ2-5; CDR3: CASRGLVQETQYF; DNA: TGTGCCAGCAGGGGACTGGTCCAAGAGACCCAGTACTTC
size: NA; D: TRBD1; V: TRBV19; J: TRBJ2-2; CDR3: CASSDPGQGVSAGELFF; DNA: TGTGCCAGTAGTGACCCGGGACAGGGGGTTTCGGCCGGGGAGCTGTTTTTT
size: NA; D: NA; V: TRBV30; J: TRBJ1-5; CDR3: CASSTGSNQPQHF; DNA: TGTGCCTCTTCCACCGGGAGCAATCAGCCCCAGCATTTT
size: NA; D: NA; V: TRBV27; J: TRBJ2-1; CDR3: CASSLTVSYNEQFF; DNA: TGTGCCAGCAGTTTGACTGTCTCCTACAATGAGCAGTTCTTC
size: NA; D: TRBD1; V: TRBV19; J: TRBJ2-5; CDR3: CASKMGQASGETQYF; DNA: TGTGCCAGTAAAATGGGACAGGCCTCGGGAGAGACCCAGTACTTC
size: NA; D: NA; V: TRBV19; J: TRBJ2-5; CDR3: CASSMAETQYF; DNA: TGTGCCAGTAGTATGGCAGAGACCCAGTACTTC
size: NA; D: NA; V: TRBV7-2; J: TRBJ2-5; CDR3: CASADMGTLETQYF; DNA: TGTGCCAGCGCCGACATGGGGACTCTGGAGACCCAGTACTTC
size: NA; D: NA; V: TRBV6-5; J: TRBJ2-4; CDR3: CASSHGTLAKNIQYF; DNA: TGTGCCAGCAGTCACGGGACACTAGCCAAAAACATTCAGTACTTC
size: NA; D: TRBD2; V: TRBV10-1; J: TRBJ2-5; CDR3: CASHKKTLVSGGKKETQYF; DNA: TGCGCCAGCCACAAAAAGACCCTGGTTAGCGGGGGGAAAAAAGAGACCCAGTACTTC
size: NA; D: NA; V: TRBV5-8; J: TRBJ2-1; CDR3: CASSFLFLDVPNEQFF; DNA: TGTGCCAGCAGCTTTCTCTTTCTAGACGTGCCCAATGAGCAGTTCTTC
size: NA; D: TRBD1; V: TRBV12-5; J: TRBJ2-5; CDR3: CASGNTLSGTGGRETQYF; DNA: TGTGCTAGTGGCAATACTTTATCCGGGACAGGGGGCCGAGAGACCCAGTACTTC
size: NA; D: NA; V: TRBV7-6; J: TRBJ2-5; CDR3: CASSTRGPIAQETQYF; DNA: TGTGCCAGCAGCACCAGGGGCCCTATAGCACAAGAGACCCAGTACTTC
size: NA; D: NA; V: TRBV27; J: TRBJ2-1; CDR3: CASSSPRDEQFF; DNA: TGTGCCAGCAGTTCACCGAGGGATGAGCAGTTCTTC
size: NA; D: TRBD1; V: TRBV7-2; J: TRBJ1-6; CDR3: CASSLSTGNSPLHF; DNA: TGTGCCAGCAGCTTATCGACAGGGAATTCACCCCTCCACTTT
size: once; D: TRBD1; V: TRBV7-2; J: TRBJ2-4; CDR3: CASSSSSNRGNLAKNIQYF; DNA: TGTGCCAGCAGCTCCTCCTCAAACAGGGGGAATTTAGCCAAAAACATTCAGTACTTC
size: NA; D: NA; V: TRBV6-5; J: TRBJ1-4; CDR3: CASSYLKHEKLFF; DNA: TGTGCCAGCAGTTACTTGAAGCACGAAAAACTGTTTTTT